This T cell receptor (beta chain) was recovered during a study of shared clonotypes between healthy human individuals. J was trimmed by 7 bases and V by 2 bases; bases with no gene match: 2. The CDR3 contains 14 residues. Germline CDR1 is MDHEN and CDR2 is SYDVKM. CD45RO negativity and positive selection for CCR7 defined naive CD8 cells, a population that excluded terminally differentiated effector memory CD45RA+ cells. Clones were sequenced by immunoSEQ multiplex PCR, and TCRdb holds only the in-frame ones, with some missing. The sample shows approximately 2,200,000 clones, just over 90% of them seen only once.

The source material was naive CD8+ T cells from PBMCs. The sequence was collected from a man younger than 30 in good health. Some clones in this sample may be carry-over from other donors' samples. The J gene is TRBJ2-1, the V gene TRBV28; TRBD1 aligns across 10 bases. This CDR3 reads CASSLGTGANEQFF. The CDR3 DNA is TGTGCCAGCAGTTTAGGGACAGGGGCGAATGAGCAGTTCTTC.